The 24 T cell receptor beta chains in this list originate from one sample, sequenced in a study of blood T cell repertoires in COVID-19. Clones were read by immunoSEQ multiplex PCR, and TCRdb kept only the in-frame ones, dropping some. The sample lists around 230,000 clones; about 90% were seen once. The specimen was PBMCs or T cells enriched from blood (not recorded which). The receptors come from a woman aged 25 to 45 with acute COVID-19.

The chain uses TRBV15 and TRBJ2-7; TRBD1 matches 7 bases. This CDR3 has 14 amino acids. Losses at the gene ends were 1 base for V and 3 bases for J; bases not matched to a gene: 3. Germline values: CDR1 LNHNV, CDR2 YYDKDF (reference sequence). The CDR3 region has the DNA TGTGCCACCAGCAGAGGCAGGGGGAACTACGAGCAGTACTTC. Protein sequence: CATSRGRGNYEQYF.

The chain combines TRBV9 with TRBJ2-2; D remains unclear. CDR1 is SGDLS, CDR2 YYNGEE, per germline. V shed 6 bases and J shed 3 bases, with 9 bases lying between them. The CDR3 covers 13 residues. CDR3 sequence: CASTLGDTGELFF. The CDR3 DNA follows: TGTGCCAGCACTCTCGGTGACACCGGGGAGCTGTTTTTT.

This clone was detected once. The chain carries TRBV6-1 and TRBJ1-1; D perhaps matches TRBD1 (6 bases). The CDR3 spans 13 residues. V dropped 2 bases and J dropped 9 bases, with 13 bases sitting between them. Germline CDR1 is MNHNS and CDR2 is SASEGT. The CDR3 spells CASSESGEGKAFF. CDR3 bases: TGTGCCAGCAGTGAATCAGGGGAGGGTAAAGCTTTCTTT.

The rearrangement uses TRBV4-3 and TRBJ2-3, with TRBD2 matching over 11 bases. Germline values: CDR1 LGHNA, CDR2 YSLEER. This CDR3 has 16 amino acids. Trimming took 0 bases from V and 5 from J; bases not matched to a gene: 4. CDR3 loop: CASSQEASGGLDTQYF. In nucleotides, the CDR3 is TGCGCCAGCAGCCAAGAGGCTAGCGGGGGGTTAGATACGCAGTATTTT.

This clone was recorded only once. The chain employs TRBV5-5 and TRBJ1-6; no reliable D call. The V gene's germline CDR1 is SGHKS and CDR2 YYEKEE (reference sequence). V gave up 4 bases and J gave up 3 bases, with 8 bases separating them. The CDR3 is 14 residues long. The CDR3 region is CASSPPGYNSPLHF. For the CDR3, the DNA is TGTGCCAGCAGCCCTCCGGGCTATAATTCACCCCTCCACTTT. The full variable domain, with the rest looked up from reference TRBV5-5 and TRBJ1-6, is DAGVTQSPTHLIKTRGQQVTLRCSPISGHKSVSWYQQVLGQGPQFIFQYYEKEERGRGNFPDRFSARQFPNYSSELNVNALLLGDSALYLCASSPPGYNSPLHFGNGTRLTVT.

In its sample, this clone was seen a few times. The chain has TRBV19 and TRBJ2-7, with TRBD1 identical over 10 bases. This CDR3 contains 15 residues. The germline CDR1 and CDR2 sequences are LNHDA and SQIVND (reference sequence). Trimming took 6 bases from V and 5 from J; bases not matched to a gene: 10. CDR3 in DNA: TGTGCCAGTAGCATCAGACAGGGGGCGCGGGACGAGCAGTACTTC. Its translation: CASSIRQGARDEQYF.

The genes are TRBV19 and TRBJ2-7; 10 bases fit TRBD1. The V and J ends lost 5 bases and 4 bases, in that order; junction bases with no gene match: 8. The CDR3 runs 15 residues. Germline CDR1 and CDR2: LNHDA and SQIVND (reference sequence). CDR3 bases: TGTGCCAGTAGTCCCGGACAGGGGGGGACTTACGAGCAGTACTTC. Encoded protein: CASSPGQGGTYEQYF.

The J gene is TRBJ2-2, the V gene TRBV7-6; tentative D call: TRBD2 (6 bases). The V end was cut by 1 base, the J end by 5 bases, with 11 bases between. The CDR3 is 15 amino acids. The germline gives CDR1 SGHVS, CDR2 FNYEAQ. CDR3 DNA: TGTGCCAGCAGCTTAGGGACTACGCGGACCGGGGAGCTGTTTTTT. It encodes CASSLGTTRTGELFF.

The chain joins TRBV4-1 to TRBJ1-2; 8 bases align to TRBD1. Per germline, CDR1 MGHRA and CDR2 YSYEKL. The ends lost 0 bases at V and 7 bases at J; junction bases unmatched: 10. The CDR3 covers 16 residues. The CDR3 DNA reads as TGCGCCAGCAGCCAAGAGGACCTCAGGACAGGGATTGGCTACACCTTC. Translating it yields CASSQEDLRTGIGYTF.

This clone appeared once. This chain uses TRBV6-2 or TRBV6-3 with TRBJ1-3; D is unclear. The CDR3 length is 17 residues. Germline V gene sequence: CDR1 MNHEY, CDR2 SVGEGT. Trimming took 2 bases from V and 0 from J, leaving 14 bases between them. The CDR3 loop reads CASSYPTAGSSGNTIYF. The CDR3 nucleotides read TGTGCCAGCAGTTACCCTACGGCAGGAAGCTCTGGAAACACCATATATTTT.

The chain combines TRBV27 with TRBJ2-1, with TRBD1 as a possible D gene (6 bases). The CDR3 spans 14 residues. Germline V gene data show CDR1 as MNHEY and CDR2 as SMNVEV (reference sequence). With 6 bases removed from V and 12 bases from J, the gap between germline ends came to 21 bases. In DNA, the CDR3 is TGTGCCAGCAGCTTTGGGACAAACCTTCGATGGCAGTTCTTC. Encoded protein: CASSFGTNLRWQFF.

This clone was counted only a few times. V and J are TRBV25-1 and TRBJ1-4; D unresolved. The V gene lost 6 bases and the J gene lost 4 bases, with 15 bases spanning the gap. Germline V gives CDR1 MGHDK, CDR2 SYGVNS. The CDR3 is 15 amino acids. The CDR3 loop is CASSPWRGFNEKLFF. The CDR3 DNA reads TGTGCCAGCAGCCCATGGCGGGGTTTTAATGAAAAACTGTTTTTT.

As concerns this clone: Other DNA sequences from this sample encode an identical CDR3 as well. The chain links TRBV20-1 to TRBJ1-5; unclear D gene. Germline CDR1 and CDR2: DFQATT and SNEGSKA (reference sequence). The length of the CDR3 is 14 residues. V dropped 3 bases and J dropped 0 bases, with 9 bases sitting between them. CDR3 sequence reads: CSASGGYSNQPQHF. In nucleotides, the CDR3 is TGCAGTGCTAGTGGAGGGTATAGCAATCAGCCCCAGCATTTT.

V is TRBV24-1 and J is TRBJ2-2; 8 bases agree with TRBD2. The junction had 12 bases not matched to a gene; V was cut back by 3 bases and J by 7 bases. Germline CDR1 reads KGHDR; CDR2 reads SFDVKD. The CDR3 has 17 residues. The CDR3 DNA reads as TGTGCCACCAGTGATCCCGGCCAGCGGGGGATAAACGGGGAGCTGTTTTTT. It translates to CATSDPGQRGINGELFF.

The chain recombines TRBV10-1 with TRBJ2-3, with TRBD2 matching over 13 bases. Losses at the gene ends were 0 bases for V and 6 bases for J; bases not matched to a gene: 9. Germline-derived CDR1 and CDR2 are WNHNN and SYGVQD (reference sequence). The length of the CDR3 is 18 residues. CDR3 residues: CASSESATSGGKLDTQYF. CDR3 bases: TGCGCCAGCAGTGAGTCCGCGACTAGCGGGGGGAAGTTGGATACGCAGTATTTT.

The chain links TRBV7-2 to TRBJ2-7, with 9 bases aligning to TRBD2. Germline CDR1 and CDR2: SGHTA and FQGNSA. V gave up 0 bases and J gave up 3 bases; unmatched junction bases: 3. CDR3 length: 15 amino acids. The CDR3 DNA follows: TGTGCCAGCAGCTTAGCCGCTAGCGGGGACTACGAGCAGTACTTC. Its translation is CASSLAASGDYEQYF.

This rearrangement joins TRBV27 to TRBJ1-1; a weak D match, TRBD1 (6 bases). The germline gives CDR1 MNHEY, CDR2 SMNVEV (reference sequence). The CDR3 totals 20 residues. V lost 1 base and J 3 bases, leaving 27 bases between the germline ends. The CDR3 region has the DNA TGTGCCAGCAGTTTATTGGTGTGGGGACATGCAATTCGGGTTGACACTGAAGCTTTCTTT. This translates into CASSLLVWGHAIRVDTEAFF.

Here the CDR3 DNA reads TGTGCCAGCAGCACGGACAGTGGGGAGCCCCAGCATTTT. Amino acids: CASSTDSGEPQHF. The rearrangement links TRBV5-4 to TRBJ1-5, with a weak D call TRBD1 (6 bases). V lost 4 bases and J lost 8, with 13 bases in between. The CDR3 spans 13 residues. Germline V gene data show CDR1 as SGHNT and CDR2 as YYREEE (reference sequence).

J is TRBJ1-2 and V is TRBV19; D remains unclear. Germline V gives CDR1 LNHDA, CDR2 SQIVND (reference sequence). The CDR3 covers 16 residues. The V end was cut by 0 bases, the J end by 4 bases, with 15 bases between. The CDR3 region has the DNA TGTGCCAGTAGTATAGAATTTGCGGCAGCGTTCTATGGCTACACCTTC. Protein: CASSIEFAAAFYGYTF.

The chain joins TRBV19 to TRBJ2-7, with a possible D match to TRBD1 (6 bases). This CDR3 region has 14 residues. CDR1 and CDR2 from the germline V gene are LNHDA and SQIVND (reference sequence). Trimming left V 3 bases short and J 3 bases short, with 12 bases between. CDR3 DNA sequence: TGTGCCAGTAGTATGCAGGGGATCCGCTACGAGCAGTACTTC. Translating gives CASSMQGIRYEQYF.

The V call is TRBV7-9, the J call TRBJ2-1, with D maybe TRBD2 (7 bases). The CDR3 spans 13 residues. V dropped 5 bases and J dropped 7 bases, with 12 bases sitting between them. Germline lookup yields CDR1 SEHNR and CDR2 FQNEAQ (reference sequence). The CDR3 is CASSPRGGNEQFF. The CDR3 bases are TGTGCCAGCAGCCCTAGGGGGGGGAATGAGCAGTTCTTC.

The chain has TRBV2 and TRBJ2-7, with TRBD1 matching 9 bases. The J segment lost 6 bases and the V segment lost 5 bases, leaving 8 bases of the junction unmatched. The CDR3 sequence is 14 residues long. The germline V gene encodes CDR1 SNHLY and CDR2 FYNNEI. In nucleotides, the CDR3 is TGTGCCAGCAGTTCCCCGGGACAGGGACGCGAGCAGTACTTC. It is translated as CASSSPGQGREQYF.

This clone was seen a single time. This rearrangement joins TRBV7-9 to TRBJ2-3; 9 positions agree with TRBD2. The V and J ends lost 10 bases and 1 base, in that order; junction bases with no gene match: 9. Germline assignment: CDR1 SEHNR and CDR2 FQNEAQ (reference sequence). This CDR3 is built from 15 residues. The DNA for the CDR3 is TGTGCCACCGAAACTAGGACTAGCGGCACAGATACGCAGTATTTT. Amino acid sequence: CATETRTSGTDTQYF.

The chain is built from TRBV19 and TRBJ2-1; TRBD2 matches at 9 bases. V lost 5 bases to trimming and J lost 5 bases; unmatched junction nucleotides: 7. This CDR3 comprises 15 residues. Germline-derived CDR1 and CDR2 are LNHDA and SQIVND (reference sequence). The CDR3 sequence: CASSGASGAHNEQFF. The CDR3 region has the DNA TGTGCCAGTAGTGGGGCTAGCGGGGCCCACAATGAGCAGTTCTTC.